This TCR beta chain is drawn from a study of cytomegalovirus exposure and HLA in healthy donors. Study details: Earlier, 150 million to 200 million T cells were analyzed, and approximately 110 million unique TCR beta sequences were found among them.

Deletions cut 6 bases from V and 1 base from J, with 12 bases between. The CDR3 covers 14 residues. Germline lookup yields CDR1 MNHNS and CDR2 SASEGT. As for this clone: The antigen is undetermined.

The donors gave bone marrow, and they were healthy. Study outcomes and limitations: Common viral pathogens seemed to be connected with several of the most significant clusters, according to a later analysis.

The study ran its PCR with 60 Vbeta and 13 Jbeta primers. Original handling: Among the unique TCR beta chains that a later analysis counted, about 85 million in all, roughly 11 million were shared. The method was immunoSEQ multiplex PCR; TCRdb's version includes in-frame clones alone and lacks a portion of them. The DNA gave D and trimming, while V, J and clone size come from that table. Counted here are about 160,000 clones, approximately 86% occurring once; the ten biggest clones make up approximately 2%. The sample consisted of PBMCs. The chain uses TRBV6-1 and TRBJ2-5; D gene ambiguous. The receptor was isolated from a woman under 30 in good health and CMV-seronegative. The CDR3 region has the DNA TGTGCCAGCAGCCGTCAGGCAGCCCAAGAGACCCAGTACTTC. Its translation is CASSRQAAQETQYF.